Only a few counts were recorded for the clone carrying this T cell receptor (beta chain). Its cognate antigen is unknown. Each CDR3 protein is one row after TCRdb ran MiXCR on the reads. The table includes fewer than 550,000 distinct CDR3 sequences, about 17% detected once. From germline, CDR1 is LNHDA and CDR2 SQIVND (reference sequence). The CDR3 contains 15 residues. V lost 6 bases to trimming and J lost 6 bases; unmatched junction nucleotides: 11. This entry comes from a study of T cell repertoires in cytomegalovirus infection. Whole-study findings and limits: The response measured ex vivo was dominated by TCR beta clonotypes (HLA-C-restricted and CMV-specific).

Sequences were obtained from CD8+ T cells from PBMCs. The receptor was isolated from a human donor in good health (CMV status not recorded). Some clones in this sample may be carry-over from other donors' samples. This sequence joins TRBV19 and TRBJ2-3; TRBD2 matches 8 bases. The CDR3 spells CASRMPGLEGDTQYF. DNA for the CDR3: TGTGCCAGTAGAATGCCGGGACTAGAGGGCGATACGCAGTATTTT.